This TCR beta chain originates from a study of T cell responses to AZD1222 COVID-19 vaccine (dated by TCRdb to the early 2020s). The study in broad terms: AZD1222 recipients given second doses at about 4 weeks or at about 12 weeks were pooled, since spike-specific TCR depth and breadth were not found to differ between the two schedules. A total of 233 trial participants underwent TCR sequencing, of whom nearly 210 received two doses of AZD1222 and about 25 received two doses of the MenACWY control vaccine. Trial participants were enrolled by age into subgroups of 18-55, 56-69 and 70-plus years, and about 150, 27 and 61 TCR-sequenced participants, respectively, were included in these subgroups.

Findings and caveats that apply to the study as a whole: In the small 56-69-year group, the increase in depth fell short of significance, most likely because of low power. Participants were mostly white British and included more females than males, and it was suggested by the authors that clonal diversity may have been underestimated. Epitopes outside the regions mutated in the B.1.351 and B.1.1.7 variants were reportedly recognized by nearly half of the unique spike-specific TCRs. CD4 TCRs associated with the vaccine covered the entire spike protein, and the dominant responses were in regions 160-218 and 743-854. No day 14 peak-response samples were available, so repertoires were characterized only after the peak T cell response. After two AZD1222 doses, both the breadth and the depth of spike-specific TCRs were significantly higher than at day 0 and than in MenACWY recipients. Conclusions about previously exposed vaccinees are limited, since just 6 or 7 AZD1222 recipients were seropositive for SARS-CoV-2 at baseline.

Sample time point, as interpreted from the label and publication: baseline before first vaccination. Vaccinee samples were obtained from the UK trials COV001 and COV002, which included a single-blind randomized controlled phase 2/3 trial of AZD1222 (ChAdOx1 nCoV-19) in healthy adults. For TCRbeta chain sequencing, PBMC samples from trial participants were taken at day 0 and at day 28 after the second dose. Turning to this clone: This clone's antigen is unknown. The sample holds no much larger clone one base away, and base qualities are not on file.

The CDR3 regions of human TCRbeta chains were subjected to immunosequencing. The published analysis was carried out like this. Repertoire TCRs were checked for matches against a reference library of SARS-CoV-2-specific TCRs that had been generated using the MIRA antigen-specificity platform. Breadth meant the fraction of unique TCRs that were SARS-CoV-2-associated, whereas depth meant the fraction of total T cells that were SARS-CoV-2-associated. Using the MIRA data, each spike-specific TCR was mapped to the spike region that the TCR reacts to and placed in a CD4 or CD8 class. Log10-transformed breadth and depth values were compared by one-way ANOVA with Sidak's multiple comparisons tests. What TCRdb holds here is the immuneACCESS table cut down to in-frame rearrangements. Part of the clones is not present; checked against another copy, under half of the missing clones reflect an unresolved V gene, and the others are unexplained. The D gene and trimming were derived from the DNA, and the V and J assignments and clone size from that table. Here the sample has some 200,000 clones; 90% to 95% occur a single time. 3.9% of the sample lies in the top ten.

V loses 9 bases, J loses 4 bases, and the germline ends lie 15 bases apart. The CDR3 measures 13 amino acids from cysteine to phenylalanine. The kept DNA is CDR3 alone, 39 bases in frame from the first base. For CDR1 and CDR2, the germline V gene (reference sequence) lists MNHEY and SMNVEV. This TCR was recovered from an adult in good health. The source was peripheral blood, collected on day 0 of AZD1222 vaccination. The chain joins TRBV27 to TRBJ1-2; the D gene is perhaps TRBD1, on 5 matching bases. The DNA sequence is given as TGTGCCAGTGGGGGGTTGGGGAGCTATGGCTACACCTTC. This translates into CASGGLGSYGYTF.